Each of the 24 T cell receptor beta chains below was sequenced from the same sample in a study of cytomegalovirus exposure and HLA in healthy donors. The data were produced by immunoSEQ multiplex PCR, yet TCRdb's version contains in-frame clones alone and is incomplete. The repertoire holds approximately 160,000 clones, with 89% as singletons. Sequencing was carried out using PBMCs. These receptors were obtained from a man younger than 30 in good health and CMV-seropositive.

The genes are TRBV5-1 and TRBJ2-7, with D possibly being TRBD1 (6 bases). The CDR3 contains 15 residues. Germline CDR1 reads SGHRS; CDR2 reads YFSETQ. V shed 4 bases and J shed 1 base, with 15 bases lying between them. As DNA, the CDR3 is TGCGCCAGCAGCAGAACAGGGTACAGTTCCTACGAGCAGTACTTC. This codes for CASSRTGYSSYEQYF. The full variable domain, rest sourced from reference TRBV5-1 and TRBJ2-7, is KAGVTQTPRYLIKTRGQQVTLSCSPISGHRSVSWYQQTPGQGLQFLFEYFSETQRNKGNFPGRFSGRQFSNSRSEMNVSTLELGDSALYLCASSRTGYSSYEQYFGPGTRLTVT.

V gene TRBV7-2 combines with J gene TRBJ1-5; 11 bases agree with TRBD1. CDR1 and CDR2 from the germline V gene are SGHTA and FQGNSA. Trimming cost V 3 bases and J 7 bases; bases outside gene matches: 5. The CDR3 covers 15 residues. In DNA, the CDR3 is TGTGCCAGCAGCTTTTTCCGGGACAGGGGGCAGCCCCAGCATTTT. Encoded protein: CASSFFRDRGQPQHF.

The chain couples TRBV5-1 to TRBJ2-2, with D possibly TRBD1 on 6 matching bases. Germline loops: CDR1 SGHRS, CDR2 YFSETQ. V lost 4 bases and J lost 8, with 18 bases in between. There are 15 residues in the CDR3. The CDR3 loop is CASSTLDRSIGELFF. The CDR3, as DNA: TGCGCCAGCAGCACCCTAGACAGGAGTATTGGGGAGCTGTTTTTT.

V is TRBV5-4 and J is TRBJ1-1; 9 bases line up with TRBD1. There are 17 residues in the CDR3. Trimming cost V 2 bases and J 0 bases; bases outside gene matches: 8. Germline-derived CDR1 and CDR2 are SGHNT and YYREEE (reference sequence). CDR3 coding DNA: TGTGCCAGCAGCTTTCGGGACAGGGCCTTTATGAACACTGAAGCTTTCTTT. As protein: CASSFRDRAFMNTEAFF.

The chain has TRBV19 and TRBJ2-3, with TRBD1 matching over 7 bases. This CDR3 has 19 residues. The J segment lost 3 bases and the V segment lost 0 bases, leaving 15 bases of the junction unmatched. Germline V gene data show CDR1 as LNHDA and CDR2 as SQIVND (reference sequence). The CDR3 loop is CASSIDSTPTGVGTDTQYF. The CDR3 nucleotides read TGTGCCAGTAGTATAGATAGTACCCCCACAGGGGTTGGGACAGATACGCAGTATTTT.

The CDR3 sequence is CATSRDRREGRFEQYF. CDR3 in DNA: TGTGCCACCAGCAGAGATCGGAGGGAGGGCCGGTTTGAGCAGTACTTC. The chain joins TRBV15 to TRBJ2-7, with 7 bases that match TRBD2. Germline V lookup: CDR1 LNHNV, CDR2 YYDKDF (reference sequence). The CDR3 runs 16 residues. J was trimmed by 7 bases and V by 0 bases; bases with no gene match: 12.

CDR3 residues: CAIRVGASGSYEQYF. CDR3 DNA: TGTGCCATCAGGGTGGGGGCTAGCGGGTCCTACGAGCAGTACTTC. V gene TRBV10-3 combines with J gene TRBJ2-7; 8 bases agree with TRBD2. This CDR3 contains 15 residues. Germline values: CDR1 ENHRY, CDR2 SYGVKD. The V gene end was trimmed by 6 bases and the J gene end by 1 base; junction bases not matched to a gene: 8.

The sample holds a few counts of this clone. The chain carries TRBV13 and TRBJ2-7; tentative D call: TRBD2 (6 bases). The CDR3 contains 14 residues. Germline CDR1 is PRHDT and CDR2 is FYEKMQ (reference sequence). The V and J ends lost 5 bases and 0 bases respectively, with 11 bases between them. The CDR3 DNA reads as TGTGCCAGCAGCAACCCGACTAGCTCCTACGAGCAGTACTTC. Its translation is CASSNPTSSYEQYF.

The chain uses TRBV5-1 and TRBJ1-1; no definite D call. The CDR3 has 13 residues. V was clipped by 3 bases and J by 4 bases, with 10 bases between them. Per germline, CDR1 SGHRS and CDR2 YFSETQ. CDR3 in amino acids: CASSSQVRTEAFF. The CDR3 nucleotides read TGCGCCAGCAGCTCGCAGGTCCGCACTGAAGCTTTCTTT.

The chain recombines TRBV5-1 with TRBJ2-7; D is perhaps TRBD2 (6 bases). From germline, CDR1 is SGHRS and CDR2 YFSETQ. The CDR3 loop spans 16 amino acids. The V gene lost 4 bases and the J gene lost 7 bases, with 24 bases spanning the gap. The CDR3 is CASSTHIPGGRDEQYF. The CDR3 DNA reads TGCGCCAGCAGCACGCATATACCTGGAGGGCGGGATGAGCAGTACTTC.

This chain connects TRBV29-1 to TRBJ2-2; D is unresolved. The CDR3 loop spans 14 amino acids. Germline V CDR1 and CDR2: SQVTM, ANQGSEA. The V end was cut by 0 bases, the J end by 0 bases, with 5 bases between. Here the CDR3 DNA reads TGCAGCGTTGAAGAGCGTACGAACACCGGGGAGCTGTTTTTT. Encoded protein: CSVEERTNTGELFF.

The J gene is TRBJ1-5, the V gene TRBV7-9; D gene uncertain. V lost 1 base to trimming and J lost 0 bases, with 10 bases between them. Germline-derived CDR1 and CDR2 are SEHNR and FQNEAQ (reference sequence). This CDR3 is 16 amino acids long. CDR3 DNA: TGTGCCAGCAGCTTAGGCACAGTAGATAGCAATCAGCCCCAGCATTTT. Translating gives CASSLGTVDSNQPQHF.

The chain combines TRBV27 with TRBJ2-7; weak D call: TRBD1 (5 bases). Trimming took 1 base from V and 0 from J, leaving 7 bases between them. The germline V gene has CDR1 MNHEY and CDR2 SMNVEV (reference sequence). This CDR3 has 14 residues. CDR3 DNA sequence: TGTGCCAGCAGTTTATACAGGAACTCCTACGAGCAGTACTTC. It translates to CASSLYRNSYEQYF.

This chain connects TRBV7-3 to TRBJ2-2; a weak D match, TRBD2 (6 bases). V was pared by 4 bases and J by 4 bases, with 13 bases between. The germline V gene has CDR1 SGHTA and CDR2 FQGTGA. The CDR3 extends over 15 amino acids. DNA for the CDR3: TGTGCCAGCAGCTCCGGGGGTCGCGGCACCGGGGAGCTGTTTTTT. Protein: CASSSGGRGTGELFF.

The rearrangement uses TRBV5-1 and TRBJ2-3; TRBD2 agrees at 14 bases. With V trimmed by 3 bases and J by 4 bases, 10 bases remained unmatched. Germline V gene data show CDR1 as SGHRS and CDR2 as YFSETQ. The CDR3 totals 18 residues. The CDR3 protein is CASSSPTSGRARADTQYF. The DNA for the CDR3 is TGCGCCAGCAGCTCCCCGACTAGCGGGAGGGCCAGAGCAGATACGCAGTATTTT.

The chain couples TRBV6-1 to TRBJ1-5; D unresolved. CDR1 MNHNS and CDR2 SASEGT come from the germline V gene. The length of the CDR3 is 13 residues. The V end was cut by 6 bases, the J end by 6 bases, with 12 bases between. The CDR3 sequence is CASRAEMGQPQHF. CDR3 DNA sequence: TGTGCCAGCAGAGCGGAAATGGGTCAGCCCCAGCATTTT.

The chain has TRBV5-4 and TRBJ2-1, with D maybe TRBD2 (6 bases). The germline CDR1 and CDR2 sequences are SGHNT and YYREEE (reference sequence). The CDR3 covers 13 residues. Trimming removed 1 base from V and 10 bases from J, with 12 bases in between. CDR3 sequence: CASSLWESGEQFF. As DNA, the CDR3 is TGTGCCAGCAGCTTGTGGGAAAGCGGGGAGCAGTTCTTC. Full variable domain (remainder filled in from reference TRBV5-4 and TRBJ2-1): ETGVTQSPTHLIKTRGQQVTLRCSSQSGHNTVSWYQQALGQGPQFIFQYYREEENGRGNFPPRFSGLQFPNYSSELNVNALELDDSALYLCASSLWESGEQFFGPGTRLTVL.

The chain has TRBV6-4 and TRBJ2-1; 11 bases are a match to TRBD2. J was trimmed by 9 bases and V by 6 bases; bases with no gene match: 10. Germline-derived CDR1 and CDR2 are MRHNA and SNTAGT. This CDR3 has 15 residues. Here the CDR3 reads CASSLTSGMFSEQFF. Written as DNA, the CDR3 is TGTGCCAGCAGCTTGACTAGCGGGATGTTTAGTGAGCAGTTCTTC.

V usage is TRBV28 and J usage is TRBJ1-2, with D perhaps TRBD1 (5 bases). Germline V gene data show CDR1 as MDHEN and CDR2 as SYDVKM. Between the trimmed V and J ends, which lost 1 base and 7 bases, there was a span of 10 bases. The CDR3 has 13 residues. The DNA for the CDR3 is TGTGCCAGCAGTTTATCTTTAAGGGGTGGCTACACCTTC. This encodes CASSLSLRGGYTF.

The CDR3: CASSSDRGTGELFF. Written as DNA, the CDR3 is TGTGCCAGCAGCTCGGATCGAGGGACCGGGGAGCTGTTTTTT. This rearrangement joins TRBV6-6 to TRBJ2-2; D possibly corresponds to TRBD2 (5 bases). V was pared by 6 bases and J by 5 bases, with 13 bases between. Germline values: CDR1 MNHNY, CDR2 SVGAGI (reference sequence). The CDR3 is made up of 14 amino acids.

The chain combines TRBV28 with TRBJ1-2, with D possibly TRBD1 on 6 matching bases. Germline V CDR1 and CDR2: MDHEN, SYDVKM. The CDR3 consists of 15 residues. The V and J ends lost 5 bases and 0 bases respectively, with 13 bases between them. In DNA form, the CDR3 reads TGTGCCAGCAGTCGCGGACAGCCAGCTAACTATGGCTACACCTTC. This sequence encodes CASSRGQPANYGYTF.

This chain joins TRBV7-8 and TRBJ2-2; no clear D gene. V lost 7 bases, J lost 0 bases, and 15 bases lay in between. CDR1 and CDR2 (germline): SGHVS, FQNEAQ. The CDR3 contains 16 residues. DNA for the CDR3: TGTGCCAGCAAAGGATTTAGCTACTCGAACACCGGGGAGCTGTTTTTT. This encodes CASKGFSYSNTGELFF.

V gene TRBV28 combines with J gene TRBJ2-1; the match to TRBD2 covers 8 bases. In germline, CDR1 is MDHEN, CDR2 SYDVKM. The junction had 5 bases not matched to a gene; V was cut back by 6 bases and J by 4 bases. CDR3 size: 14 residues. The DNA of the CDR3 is TGTGCCAGCAGAGCTAGCGGGTTTTACAATGAGCAGTTCTTC. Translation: CASRASGFYNEQFF.

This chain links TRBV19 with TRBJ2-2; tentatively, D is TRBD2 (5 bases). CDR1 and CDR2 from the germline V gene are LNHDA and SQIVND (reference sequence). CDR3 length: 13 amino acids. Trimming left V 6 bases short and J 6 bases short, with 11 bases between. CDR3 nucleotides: TGTGCCAGTAGCCCGCAGAGGGCCGGGGAGCTGTTTTTT. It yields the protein CASSPQRAGELFF. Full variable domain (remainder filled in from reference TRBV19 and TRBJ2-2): DGGITQSPKYLFRKEGQNVTLSCEQNLNHDAMYWYRQDPGQGLRLIYYSQIVNDFQKGDIAEGYSVSREKKESFPLTVTSAQKNPTAFYLCASSPQRAGELFFGEGSRLTVL.